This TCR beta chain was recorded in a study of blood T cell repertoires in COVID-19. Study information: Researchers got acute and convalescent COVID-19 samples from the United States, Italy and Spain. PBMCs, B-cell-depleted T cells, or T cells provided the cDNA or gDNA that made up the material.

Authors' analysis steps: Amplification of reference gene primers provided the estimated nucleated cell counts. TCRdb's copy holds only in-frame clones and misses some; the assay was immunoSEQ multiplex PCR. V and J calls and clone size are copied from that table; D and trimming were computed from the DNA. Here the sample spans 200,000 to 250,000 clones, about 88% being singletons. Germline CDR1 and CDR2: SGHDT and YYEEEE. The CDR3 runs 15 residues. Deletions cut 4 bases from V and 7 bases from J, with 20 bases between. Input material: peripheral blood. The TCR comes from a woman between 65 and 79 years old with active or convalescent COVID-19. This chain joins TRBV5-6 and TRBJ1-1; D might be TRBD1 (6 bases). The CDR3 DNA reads TGTGCCAGCAGCCCCATCGGCCGCGGGGGCAATGAAGCTTTCTTT. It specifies CASSPIGRGGNEAFF.